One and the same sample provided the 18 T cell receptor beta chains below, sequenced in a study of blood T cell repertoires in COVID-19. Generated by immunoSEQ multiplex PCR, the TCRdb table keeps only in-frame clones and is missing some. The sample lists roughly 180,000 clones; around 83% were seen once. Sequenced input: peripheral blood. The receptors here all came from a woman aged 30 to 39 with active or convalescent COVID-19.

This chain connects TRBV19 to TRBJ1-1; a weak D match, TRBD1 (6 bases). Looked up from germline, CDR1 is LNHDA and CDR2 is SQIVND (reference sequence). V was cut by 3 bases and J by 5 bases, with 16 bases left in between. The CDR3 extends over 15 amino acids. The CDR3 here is CASSMTGRGGTEAFF. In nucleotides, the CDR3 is TGTGCCAGTAGTATGACAGGTCGGGGGGGAACTGAAGCTTTCTTT.

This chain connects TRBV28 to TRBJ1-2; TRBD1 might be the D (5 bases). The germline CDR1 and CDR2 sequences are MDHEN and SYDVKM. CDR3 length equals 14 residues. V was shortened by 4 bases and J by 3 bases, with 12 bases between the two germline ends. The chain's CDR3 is CASSSRGRDYGYTF. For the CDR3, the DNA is TGTGCCAGCAGTTCCCGAGGCAGGGACTATGGCTACACCTTC.

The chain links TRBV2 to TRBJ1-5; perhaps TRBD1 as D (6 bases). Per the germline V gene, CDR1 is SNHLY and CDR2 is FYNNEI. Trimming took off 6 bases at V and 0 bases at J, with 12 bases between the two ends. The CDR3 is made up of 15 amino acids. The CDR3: CASSPDSHSNQPQHF. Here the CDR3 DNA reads TGTGCCAGCAGCCCGGACAGCCATAGCAATCAGCCCCAGCATTTT.

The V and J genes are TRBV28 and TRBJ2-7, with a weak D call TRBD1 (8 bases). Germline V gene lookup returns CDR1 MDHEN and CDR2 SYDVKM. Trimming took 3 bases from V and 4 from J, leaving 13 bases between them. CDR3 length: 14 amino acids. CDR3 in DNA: TGTGCCAGCAGTTTGGTACAGGGGGGGTACGAGCAGTACTTC. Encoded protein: CASSLVQGGYEQYF.

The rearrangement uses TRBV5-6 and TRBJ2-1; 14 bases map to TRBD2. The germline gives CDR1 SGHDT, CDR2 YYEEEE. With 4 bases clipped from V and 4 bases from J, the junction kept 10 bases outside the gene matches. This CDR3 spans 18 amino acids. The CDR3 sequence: CASSKAGTSGSKYNEQFF. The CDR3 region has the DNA TGTGCCAGCAGCAAAGCAGGGACTAGCGGGAGCAAGTACAATGAGCAGTTCTTC.

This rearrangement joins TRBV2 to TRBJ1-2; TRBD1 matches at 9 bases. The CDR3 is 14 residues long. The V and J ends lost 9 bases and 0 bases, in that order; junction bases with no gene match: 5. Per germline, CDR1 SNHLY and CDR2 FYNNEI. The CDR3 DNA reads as TGTGCCAGTAAACAGGGGGCGGCTAACTATGGCTACACCTTC. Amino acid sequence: CASKQGAANYGYTF.

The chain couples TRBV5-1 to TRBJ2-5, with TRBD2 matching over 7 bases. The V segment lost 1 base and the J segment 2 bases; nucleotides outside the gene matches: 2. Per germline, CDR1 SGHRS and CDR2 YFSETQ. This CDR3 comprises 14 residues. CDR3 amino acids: CASSLWGGQETQYF. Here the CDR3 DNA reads TGCGCCAGCAGCTTGTGGGGGGGGCAAGAGACCCAGTACTTC.

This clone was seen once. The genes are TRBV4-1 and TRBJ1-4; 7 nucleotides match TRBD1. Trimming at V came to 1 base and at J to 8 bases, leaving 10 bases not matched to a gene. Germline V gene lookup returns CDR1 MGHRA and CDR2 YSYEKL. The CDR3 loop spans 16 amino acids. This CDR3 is CASSQGASGGREKLFF. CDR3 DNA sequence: TGCGCCAGCAGCCAAGGAGCCTCAGGGGGACGGGAAAAACTGTTTTTT.

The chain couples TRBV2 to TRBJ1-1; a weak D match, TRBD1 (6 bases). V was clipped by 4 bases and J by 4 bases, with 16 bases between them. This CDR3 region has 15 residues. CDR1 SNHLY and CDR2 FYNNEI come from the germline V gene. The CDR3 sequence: CASSVMQGFGTEAFF. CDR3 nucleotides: TGTGCCAGCAGTGTAATGCAGGGGTTCGGCACTGAAGCTTTCTTT.

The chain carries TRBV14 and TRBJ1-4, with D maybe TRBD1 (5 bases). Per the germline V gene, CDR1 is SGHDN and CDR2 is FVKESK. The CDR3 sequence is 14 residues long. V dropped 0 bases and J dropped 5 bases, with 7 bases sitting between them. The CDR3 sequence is CASSQDRANEKLFF. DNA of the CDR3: TGTGCCAGCAGCCAAGACAGGGCGAATGAAAAACTGTTTTTT. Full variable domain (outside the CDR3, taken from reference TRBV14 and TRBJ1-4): EAGVTQFPSHSVIEKGQTVTLRCDPISGHDNLYWYRRVMGKEIKFLLHFVKESKQDESGMPNNRFLAERTGGTYSTLKVQPAELEDSGVYFCASSQDRANEKLFFGSGTQLSVL.

The CDR3 loop is CAISESGQGSTEAFF. Written as DNA, the CDR3 is TGTGCCATCAGTGAGTCGGGACAGGGATCTACTGAAGCTTTCTTT. The V and J genes are TRBV10-3 and TRBJ1-1; 9 bases map to TRBD1. The germline gives CDR1 ENHRY, CDR2 SYGVKD. J lost 5 bases, V lost 0 bases, and 4 bases had no gene match. The CDR3 spans 15 residues.

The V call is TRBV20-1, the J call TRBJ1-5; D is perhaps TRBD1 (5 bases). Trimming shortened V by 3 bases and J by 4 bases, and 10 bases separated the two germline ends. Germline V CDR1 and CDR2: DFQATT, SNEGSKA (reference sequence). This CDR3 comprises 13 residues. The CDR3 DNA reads TGCAGTGCTAGTGGCAGGGCTAATCAGCCCCAGCATTTT. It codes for CSASGRANQPQHF.

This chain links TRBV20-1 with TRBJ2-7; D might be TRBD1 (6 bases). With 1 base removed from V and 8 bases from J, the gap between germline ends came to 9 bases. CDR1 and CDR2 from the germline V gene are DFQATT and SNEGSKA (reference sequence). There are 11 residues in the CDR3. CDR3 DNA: TGCAGTGCTAGAGGACAGGCAAAGCAGTACTTC. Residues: CSARGQAKQYF.

CDR3 amino acids: CASSSRTGTSTDTQYF. In DNA form, the CDR3 reads TGTGCCAGCAGCTCCCGGACAGGAACTAGCACAGATACGCAGTATTTT. The chain carries TRBV9 and TRBJ2-3; TRBD1 matches 7 bases. The CDR3 has 16 amino acids. CDR1 SGDLS and CDR2 YYNGEE come from the germline V gene. V trimming: 4 bases; J trimming: 0 bases; junction bases outside the gene matches: 8.

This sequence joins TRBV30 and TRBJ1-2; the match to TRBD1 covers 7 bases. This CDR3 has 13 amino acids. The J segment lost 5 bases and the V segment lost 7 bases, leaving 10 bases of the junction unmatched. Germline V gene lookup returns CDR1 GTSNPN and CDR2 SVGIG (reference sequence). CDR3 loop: CASTGRFRYGYTF. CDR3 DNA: TGTGCCTCGACAGGGCGGTTTAGGTATGGCTACACCTTC.

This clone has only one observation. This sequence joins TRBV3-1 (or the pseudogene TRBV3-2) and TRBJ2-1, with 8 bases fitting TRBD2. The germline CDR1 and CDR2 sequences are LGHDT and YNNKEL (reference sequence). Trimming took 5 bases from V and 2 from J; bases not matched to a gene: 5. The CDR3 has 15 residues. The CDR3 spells CASSSPSGPYNEQFF. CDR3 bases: TGTGCCAGCAGCAGCCCTAGCGGGCCCTACAATGAGCAGTTCTTC.

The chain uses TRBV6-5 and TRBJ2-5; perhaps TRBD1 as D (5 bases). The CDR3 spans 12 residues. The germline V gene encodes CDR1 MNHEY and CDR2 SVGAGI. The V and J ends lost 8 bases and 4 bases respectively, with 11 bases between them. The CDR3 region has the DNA TGTGCCAGCGGGGCCCGCCCAGAGACCCAGTACTTC. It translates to CASGARPETQYF.

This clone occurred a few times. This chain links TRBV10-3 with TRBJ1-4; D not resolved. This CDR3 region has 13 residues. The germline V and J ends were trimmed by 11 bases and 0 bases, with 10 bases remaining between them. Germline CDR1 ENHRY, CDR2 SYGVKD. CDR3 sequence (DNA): TGTGCCTCGTACTTTGCAACTAATGAAAAACTGTTTTTT. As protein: CASYFATNEKLFF.